The rows below give T cell receptor beta chains drawn from one sample of a study of beta chain features in type 1 diabetes. Here immunoSEQ multiplex PCR was the method, and the copy in TCRdb shows in-frame clones only, minus some. The sample contains roughly 100,000 clones, 25% to 30% of which appear only once. Sequencing was performed on central memory CD4+ T cells from blood. These receptors originate from a woman aged 18-29 years with type 1 diabetes. CDR3s include the opening cysteine and the closing phenylalanine or tryptophan. A D gene is named only where the DNA matches it firmly. Clone size is shown for a subset of rows, as once, few, many or a class of expanded clone.

d_gene	v_gene	len	abundance	j_gene	CDR3nt	CDR3aa
.	TRBV29-1	14	few	TRBJ1-1	TGCAGCGTTGCTTTGCGGGGGGCAATTACTGAAGCTTTCTTT	CSVALRGAITEAFF
.	TRBV27	16	.	TRBJ2-3	TGTGCCAGCAGTTTATTAGGGGTTGGATCCACAGATACGCAGTATTTT	CASSLLGVGSTDTQYF
TRBD1	TRBV6-5	14	.	TRBJ1-4	TGTGCCAGCAGGAGGGACAGCTCGACTGAAAAACTGTTTTTT	CASRRDSSTEKLFF
TRBD2	TRBV7-7	15	.	TRBJ2-5	TGTGCCAGCAGCCCCAACCCGGGGGGGGGAGAGACCCAGTACTTC	CASSPNPGGGETQYF
TRBD2	TRBV9	17	.	TRBJ2-3	TGTGCCAGCAGCGTAGGGGCGGGACTAGCGGACACAGATACGCAGTATTTT	CASSVGAGLADTDTQYF
.	TRBV29-1	13	.	TRBJ2-3	TGCAGCGTTGAATTTCCCGCGAGGCCCTCTCAGTATTTT	CSVEFPARPSQYF
.	TRBV6-6	16	.	TRBJ1-5	TGTGCCAGCAGTCAAAGCCAGGGTTATAGCAATCAGCCCCAGCATTTT	CASSQSQGYSNQPQHF
TRBD2	TRBV5-1	19	.	TRBJ2-7	TGCGCCAGCAGCTTTTCCCCGGGAAGCGGGAGGGCCTCAGCGAACGAGCAGTACTTC	CASSFSPGSGRASANEQYF
TRBD2	TRBV7-2	14	.	TRBJ2-7	TGTGCCAGCAGCTTAGGAGGACTAGCGGACGAGCAGTACTTC	CASSLGGLADEQYF
.	TRBV4-2	15	few	TRBJ2-1	TGTGCCAGCAGCCAAGATGTGGGCAGTGGTCGAGAGCAGTTCTTC	CASSQDVGSGREQFF
.	TRBV21-1	15	.	TRBJ2-7	TGTGCCAGCAGCGTTTATTCGGGACAGGGCAACGAGCAGTACTTC	CASSVYSGQGNEQYF
TRBD1	TRBV6-5	13	.	TRBJ1-2	TGTGCCAGCAGCCTGGGACAGTTCTATGGCTACACCTTC	CASSLGQFYGYTF
.	TRBV29-1	16	.	TRBJ1-2	TGCAGCGTTGATGGCCAGTGGAGGTCGGGACTAAATGGCTACACCTTC	CSVDGQWRSGLNGYTF
.	TRBV11-2	14	.	TRBJ2-6	TGTGCCAGCAGCCCCCGTATGGGGGCCAACGTCCTGACTTTC	CASSPRMGANVLTF
TRBD2	TRBV19	15	.	TRBJ2-1	TGTGCCAGTAGTACCGGGCGGGGCGGGAGCTTTGAGCAGTTCTTC	CASSTGRGGSFEQFF
.	TRBV21-1	15	few	TRBJ1-1	TGTGCCAGCAGCAAAGTCGGGAGCATGAACACTGAAGCTTTCTTT	CASSKVGSMNTEAFF
.	TRBV5-4	16	few	TRBJ1-3	TGTGCCAGCAGCGTCGATGGAGGCCTCTCTGGAAACACCATATATTTT	CASSVDGGLSGNTIYF
.	TRBV10-3	13	.	TRBJ1-1	TGTGCCATCAACGCACAGCCTCTTGATGAAGCTTTCTTT	CAINAQPLDEAFF
.	TRBV10-3	16	once	TRBJ1-5	TGTGCCATCAGTGATCGTCAAGGGACATTGGATCAGCCCCAGCATTTT	CAISDRQGTLDQPQHF
TRBD1	TRBV18	16	.	TRBJ2-2	TGTGCCAGCTCACCGTTACAGGGGAGTACCACCGGGGAGCTGTTTTTT	CASSPLQGSTTGELFF
TRBD1	TRBV14	13	.	TRBJ1-2	TGTGCCAGCAGCCCGCGGACAGGGGATGGCTACACCTTC	CASSPRTGDGYTF
TRBD1	TRBV6-1	16	few	TRBJ1-1	TGTGCCAGCAGTGCCCCCCAGGGGGCAATTTTAACTGAAGCTTTCTTT	CASSAPQGAILTEAFF
TRBD1	TRBV18	14	few	TRBJ2-7	TGTGCCAGCTCACCGGGACAGGGTACCTACGAGCAGTACTTC	CASSPGQGTYEQYF
TRBD1	TRBV30	12	.	TRBJ1-1	TGTGCCTGGGACAGGGTATACACTGAAGCTTTCTTT	CAWDRVYTEAFF
.	TRBV19	14	few	TRBJ1-5	TGTGCCACGGGTGATGGGGCAAGCAATCAGCCCCAGCATTTT	CATGDGASNQPQHF
TRBD1	TRBV10-2	15	.	TRBJ2-1	TGCGCCAGCAGAGGACAGGAGACCATCTACAATGAGCAGTTCTTC	CASRGQETIYNEQFF
TRBD2	TRBV5-1	16	once	TRBJ2-3	TGCGCCAGCAGCATTCAACTAGCGGGAGGCACAGATACGCAGTATTTT	CASSIQLAGGTDTQYF
.	TRBV19	14	.	TRBJ1-1	TGTGCCAGTAGTATCCCAGGAAGGAACACTGAAGCTTTCTTT	CASSIPGRNTEAFF
.	TRBV10-3	17	few	TRBJ1-2	TGTGCCATCAGTGAGTCGAACAGGGTGGGGACTAACTATGGCTACACCTTC	CAISESNRVGTNYGYTF
.	TRBV20-1	11	few	TRBJ2-1	TGCAGTGCTAGAGATCGCGGTGAGCAGTTCTTC	CSARDRGEQFF
TRBD1	TRBV18	15	.	TRBJ2-5	TGTGCCAGCTCCACCGGGACAGGGGGAGGAGAGACCCAGTACTTC	CASSTGTGGGETQYF
TRBD2	TRBV2	15	few	TRBJ2-2	TGTGCCAGCAGAGGACTAGCGCAGAACACCGGGGAGCTGTTTTTT	CASRGLAQNTGELFF
TRBD2	TRBV27	16	.	TRBJ2-3	TGTGCCAGCAGTCTACTCCGACTAGCGGGATCAGATACGCAGTATTTT	CASSLLRLAGSDTQYF
.	TRBV4-1	13	few	TRBJ1-1	TGCGCCAGCAGCTTACGGGTGAACACTGAAGCTTTCTTT	CASSLRVNTEAFF
TRBD1	TRBV7-2	15	.	TRBJ1-2	TGTGCCAGCAGCCCGACGGGAGGGACAGCTTATGGCTACACCTTC	CASSPTGGTAYGYTF
TRBD1	TRBV5-6	15	.	TRBJ2-5	TGTGCCAGCAGCTTCGGCAGGGGGCGATTGGAGACCCAGTACTTC	CASSFGRGRLETQYF
TRBD2	TRBV28	17	once	TRBJ2-7	TGTGCCAGCATAACCGCCGGACTAGCGGGACCTTCCTACGAGCAGTACTTC	CASITAGLAGPSYEQYF
TRBD2	TRBV11-2	16	.	TRBJ2-3	TGTGCCAGCAGCTTCCGGACTAGCGCGTCCACAGATACGCAGTATTTT	CASSFRTSASTDTQYF
TRBD2	TRBV5-1	18	.	TRBJ2-1	TGCGCCAGCAGCTTGGCGAGCGGGAGGGTTACCTCCTACAATGAGCAGTTCTTC	CASSLASGRVTSYNEQFF